Listed below are T cell receptor beta chains from one sample, sequenced in a study of cytomegalovirus exposure and HLA in healthy donors. Sequencing used immunoSEQ multiplex PCR; TCRdb keeps in-frame clones, though not all of them. This repertoire shows 200,000 to 250,000 clones, around 83% found once; its top ten account for 2.5% to 3%. Sequencing used PBMCs. These receptors came from a woman in her thirties or forties in good health and CMV-seronegative. Each CDR3 is given with its conserved first and last residue. A D gene is named only where the DNA matches it firmly. Size is omitted from some rows. Given values are once, few, many or a class for expanded clones.

v_call: TRBV11-2; clone_size: -; j_call: TRBJ2-3; d_call: -; cdr3_nt: TGTGCCAGCAGCTTTAGCCGAATGGCCGATACGCAGTATTTT; cdr3_aa: CASSFSRMADTQYF
v_call: TRBV7-3; clone_size: -; j_call: TRBJ2-1; d_call: TRBD2; cdr3_nt: TGTGCCAGCAGCCCGGGACTAGCGAACTACAATGAGCAGTTCTTC; cdr3_aa: CASSPGLANYNEQFF
v_call: TRBV28; clone_size: few; j_call: TRBJ1-2; d_call: -; cdr3_nt: TGTGCCAGCAGGGGAACCGGCTCCTCTCCGGGAGGGCATAACTATGGCTACACCTTC; cdr3_aa: CASRGTGSSPGGHNYGYTF
v_call: TRBV11-2; clone_size: few; j_call: TRBJ2-7; d_call: TRBD2; cdr3_nt: TGTGCCAGCAGCTTGTCAAGCGGGAGAGGATACGAGCAGTACTTC; cdr3_aa: CASSLSSGRGYEQYF
v_call: TRBV18; clone_size: few; j_call: TRBJ1-3; d_call: TRBD1; cdr3_nt: TGTGCCAGCTCAACGCCGGGACAGGGCCCTGGAAACACCATATATTTT; cdr3_aa: CASSTPGQGPGNTIYF
v_call: TRBV10-2; clone_size: -; j_call: TRBJ2-7; d_call: TRBD1; cdr3_nt: TGCGCCAGCAGAGGTGGACAGGGTGCCTCCTACGAGCAGTACTTC; cdr3_aa: CASRGGQGASYEQYF
v_call: TRBV7-9; clone_size: -; j_call: TRBJ2-3; d_call: -; cdr3_nt: TGTGCCAGCAGTTTATCGGACAGTAGCACAGATACGCAGTATTTT; cdr3_aa: CASSLSDSSTDTQYF
v_call: TRBV2; clone_size: -; j_call: TRBJ1-6; d_call: -; cdr3_nt: TGTGCCAGCAAAATTGCGGGGAGACTCGTCCCCCTCCACTTT; cdr3_aa: CASKIAGRLVPLHF
v_call: TRBV7-8; clone_size: -; j_call: TRBJ1-2; d_call: TRBD1; cdr3_nt: TGTGCCAGCAGCCTACTAGGGGGCGGCGATGGCTACACCTTC; cdr3_aa: CASSLLGGGDGYTF
v_call: TRBV7-9; clone_size: -; j_call: TRBJ1-1; d_call: -; cdr3_nt: TGTGCCAGCAGCTTAAGGCAGGGTGGCACTGAAGCTTTCTTT; cdr3_aa: CASSLRQGGTEAFF
v_call: TRBV10-1; clone_size: few; j_call: TRBJ1-1; d_call: -; cdr3_nt: TGCGCCAGCAGTGCACAGACGAACACTGAAGCTTTCTTT; cdr3_aa: CASSAQTNTEAFF
v_call: TRBV30; clone_size: few; j_call: TRBJ2-1; d_call: TRBD2; cdr3_nt: TGTGCCTGGAGTCCCCCGGGACTAGGGGTTAGGTCCTACAATGAGCAGTTCTTC; cdr3_aa: CAWSPPGLGVRSYNEQFF
v_call: TRBV28; clone_size: -; j_call: TRBJ1-5; d_call: TRBD1; cdr3_nt: TGTGCCAGCAGTCGACAGGGGATCAAGTCTGGCAATCAGCCCCAGCATTTT; cdr3_aa: CASSRQGIKSGNQPQHF
v_call: TRBV11-2; clone_size: once; j_call: TRBJ2-7; d_call: -; cdr3_nt: TGTGCCAGCAGCTTAACAGGGCGCTACGAGCAGTACTTC; cdr3_aa: CASSLTGRYEQYF
v_call: TRBV14; clone_size: -; j_call: TRBJ2-7; d_call: -; cdr3_nt: TGTGCCAGCAGCTCATACCCGGTTGCCTACGAGCAGTACTTC; cdr3_aa: CASSSYPVAYEQYF
v_call: TRBV7-3; clone_size: -; j_call: TRBJ2-1; d_call: TRBD1; cdr3_nt: TGTGCCAGCAGCTTAATGGGACAGGGCAGGAATGAGCAGTTCTTC; cdr3_aa: CASSLMGQGRNEQFF
v_call: TRBV28; clone_size: -; j_call: TRBJ1-1; d_call: -; cdr3_nt: TGTGCCAGCAGCCTGGGACGGGAGCTTGAAGCTTTCTTT; cdr3_aa: CASSLGRELEAFF
v_call: TRBV27; clone_size: -; j_call: TRBJ2-6; d_call: -; cdr3_nt: TGTGCCAGCAGTTTCGGGAGCTCTGGGGCCAACGTCCTGACTTTC; cdr3_aa: CASSFGSSGANVLTF
v_call: TRBV9; clone_size: -; j_call: TRBJ2-1; d_call: TRBD2; cdr3_nt: TGTGCCAGCACCGAAGCGGGAGCGGCCTACAATGAGCAGTTCTTC; cdr3_aa: CASTEAGAAYNEQFF
v_call: TRBV18; clone_size: -; j_call: TRBJ1-5; d_call: TRBD1; cdr3_nt: TGTGCCAGCTCAGGCGACAGGGTAGGGCAGCCCCAGCATTTT; cdr3_aa: CASSGDRVGQPQHF
v_call: TRBV4-2; clone_size: -; j_call: TRBJ2-1; d_call: -; cdr3_nt: TGTGCCAGCAGCCAACCTAGTTACAATGAGCAGTTCTTC; cdr3_aa: CASSQPSYNEQFF
v_call: TRBV6-5; clone_size: -; j_call: TRBJ1-2; d_call: TRBD1; cdr3_nt: TGTGCCAGCAATCCGGGACAGGGGTATGGCTACACCTTC; cdr3_aa: CASNPGQGYGYTF
v_call: TRBV15; clone_size: few; j_call: TRBJ1-6; d_call: TRBD1; cdr3_nt: TGTGCCACCAGCAGAGAGAACAGGGGTAAGGCATTAAATTCACCCCTCCACTTT; cdr3_aa: CATSRENRGKALNSPLHF
v_call: TRBV27; clone_size: once; j_call: TRBJ1-1; d_call: TRBD1; cdr3_nt: TGTGCCAGCAGCATGACAGGGGGCGAGTTCTCTGAAGCTTTCTTT; cdr3_aa: CASSMTGGEFSEAFF
v_call: TRBV28; clone_size: once; j_call: TRBJ1-2; d_call: TRBD1; cdr3_nt: TGTGCCAGCAGCCAGGCCGGGACAGGGCCCCCCTATGGCTACACCTTC; cdr3_aa: CASSQAGTGPPYGYTF